This TCR beta chain was observed in a study of CD8 T cells in ankylosing spondylitis. Overall study findings and caveats: Disease-associated clonotypes exhibited CD8+ identity and were relatively infrequent in peripheral blood. Matched ankylosing spondylitis synovial fluid reportedly contained a significantly enriched population of disease-linked clones. Before this, some motif variants had been reported in reactive arthritis synovial fluid and blood. Made up of 7 to 9 highly homologous variants, a TCR beta motif appeared characteristic of ankylosing spondylitis blood.

Using its own MiXCR run on the 5' RACE reads, TCRdb lists one record per CDR3 protein. The sample holds hundreds of thousands of distinct CDR3 sequences; roughly a quarter are singletons and the top ten take approximately 1%. In this sample, this clonotype turned up a few times. Its antigen is currently unknown. This CDR3 has 14 residues. CDR1 and CDR2 (germline): DFQATT, SNEGSKA (reference sequence). Trimming took 3 bases from V and 6 from J, leaving 12 bases between them. Sequenced input: blood, either unsorted or a sorted T cell fraction (not recorded which). The receptor's source is a male donor with ankylosing spondylitis. This chain connects TRBV20-1 to TRBJ1-6; unclear D gene. The chain's CDR3 is CSARAGVGNSPLHF. Here the CDR3 DNA reads TGCAGTGCTAGGGCCGGGGTTGGTAATTCACCCCTCCACTTT.